A single T cell receptor (beta chain) is shown here with its context. The clone's antigen remains unknown. Nothing much larger sits one base from this clone, and base qualities are not available. V is pruned by 2 bases and J by 7 bases, leaving 11 bases of the junction without a gene match. The CDR3 measures 15 amino acids from cysteine to phenylalanine. Solely the CDR3 DNA is kept, with 45 bases framed from the first base. The germline V gene gives CDR1 as MNHEY and CDR2 as SVGAGI. The data were obtained in a study of T cell responses to AZD1222 COVID-19 vaccine (dated by TCRdb to the early 2020s). Describing the broader study: TCR sequencing was performed for about 250 trial participants, of whom about 210 were given two doses of AZD1222 and approximately 26 were given two doses of MenACWY control vaccine. Trial participants were enrolled by age into subgroups of 18-55, 56-69 and 70-plus years, and 148, 28 and 57 TCR-sequenced participants, respectively, were included in these subgroups.

On the study overall, not on this receptor specifically: Reportedly, almost half of the unique spike-specific TCRs recognized epitopes lying outside the regions that are mutated in the B.1.351 and B.1.1.7 variants. Conclusions about previously exposed vaccinees were limited because only six or seven AZD1222 recipients were SARS-CoV-2 seropositive at baseline. Participants were mostly white British, with more females than males. The authors suggested clonal diversity may have been underestimated. Because no day 14 peak-response samples were available, the repertoires could be characterized only after the peak T cell response. The 56-69-year group was small, and its depth increase did not reach significance, likely because of low power. The whole spike protein was spanned by vaccine-associated CD4 TCRs, and dominant responses were seen in regions 160-218 and 743-854. Spike-specific TCR breadth and depth rose significantly after two AZD1222 doses compared with day 0 and with MenACWY recipients.

The label giving this sample's time point can be read as: about 28 days (+/-7) after the second vaccine dose. AZD1222 recipients with second doses at about 4 weeks or about 12 weeks were pooled, because spike-specific TCR depth and breadth did not differ between schedules. Vaccinee samples were obtained from the UK trials COV001 and COV002, which included a single-blind randomized controlled phase 2/3 trial of AZD1222 (ChAdOx1 nCoV-19) in healthy adults. For TCRbeta chain sequencing, PBMC samples were collected from trial participants at day 0 and at day 28 after the second dose. The CDR3 regions of human TCRbeta chains were analyzed by immunosequencing. The study's own analysis went as follows. TCRs in the repertoires were matched against a reference library of SARS-CoV-2-specific TCRs that had been generated with the MIRA antigen-specificity platform. Breadth meant the fraction of unique TCRs that were SARS-CoV-2-associated, whereas depth meant the fraction of total T cells that were SARS-CoV-2-associated. Each spike-specific TCR was assigned to its reactive spike region and to a CD4 or CD8 class using the MIRA data. Log10-transformed breadth and depth values were compared by one-way ANOVA with Sidak's multiple comparisons tests. Drawn from immuneACCESS, this table holds only the in-frame rearrangements with V and J called that TCRdb kept. Clones are partly lost; checked studies trace under half to an unresolved V gene and leave the rest unexplained. V and J calls and clone size are as listed in that table; D and trimming were resolved from the DNA. The sample table lists 180,000 or so clones, around 92% of them with a count of one. Of the sample, 1.3% is held by the ten largest clones.

This sequence was found in an adult who received the AZD1222 COVID-19 vaccine. Sequenced here: peripheral blood, sampled 28 days after the second AZD1222 dose. The rearrangement combines TRBV6-5 with TRBJ2-7; a stretch of 7 junction bases matches TRBD1. The nucleotides are TGTGCCAGCAGTTACCGCCGGGACAGTCACTATGAGCAGTACTTC. The encoded protein is CASSYRRDSHYEQYF.